The 30 T cell receptor beta chains given below trace back to one sample, sequenced in a study of OX40 agonist ivuxolimab in advanced cancers. Here immunoSEQ multiplex PCR was the method, and the copy in TCRdb shows in-frame clones only, minus some. The table has under 95,000 clones, roughly 88% seen once. The input for sequencing was CD4+ or CD8+ T cells sorted from blood, taken in a trial of the OX40 agonist ivuxolimab. These receptor sequences come from an adult with an advanced solid tumor such as melanoma, head and neck, liver or kidney cancer.

CDR3 loop: CASSLGLLSGRETQYF. Here the CDR3 DNA reads TGTGCCAGCAGCTTGGGACTCCTTAGCGGGAGGGAGACCCAGTACTTC. The genes are TRBV11-3 and TRBJ2-5; 10 bases agree with TRBD2. The length of the CDR3 is 16 residues. Germline assignment: CDR1 SGHNT and CDR2 YENEEA. V shed 3 bases and J 5 bases; nucleotides not matched to a gene: 9.

The genes are TRBV9 and TRBJ1-2; 8 bases line up with TRBD1. CDR3 length equals 14 residues. The J segment lost 4 bases and the V segment lost 4 bases, leaving 6 bases of the junction unmatched. The germline V gene encodes CDR1 SGDLS and CDR2 YYNGEE. Written as DNA, the CDR3 is TGTGCCAGCAGCTTTAGCCAGGGGGCCTATGGCTACACCTTC. Residues: CASSFSQGAYGYTF.

The rearrangement links TRBV4-3 to TRBJ2-6; TRBD2 matches at 8 bases. Per germline, CDR1 LGHNA and CDR2 YSLEER. The CDR3 has 16 residues. The V segment lost 1 base and the J segment 3 bases; nucleotides outside the gene matches: 2. This chain's CDR3 is CASSQGGGLGANVLTF. CDR3 bases: TGCGCCAGCAGCCAAGGCGGGGGGCTTGGGGCCAACGTCCTGACTTTC.

The chain couples TRBV2 to TRBJ1-1, with unresolved D. Per germline, CDR1 SNHLY and CDR2 FYNNEI. There are 12 residues in the CDR3. V was clipped by 6 bases and J by 3 bases, with 8 bases between them. CDR3 loop: CASRGFYTEAFF. The CDR3 region has the DNA TGTGCCAGCAGAGGGTTCTACACTGAAGCTTTCTTT.

The V and J genes are TRBV5-4 and TRBJ2-3; possibly TRBD1 for D (6 bases). V lost 3 bases, J lost 1 base, and 18 bases lay in between. The CDR3 is 17 residues long. The germline V gene has CDR1 SGHNT and CDR2 YYREEE (reference sequence). CDR3 protein: CASSSELQGAGTDTQYF. CDR3 DNA sequence: TGTGCCAGCAGCTCGGAATTACAGGGAGCCGGCACAGATACGCAGTATTTT. Supplemented by reference TRBV5-4 and TRBJ2-3, the full variable domain reads ETGVTQSPTHLIKTRGQQVTLRCSSQSGHNTVSWYQQALGQGPQFIFQYYREEENGRGNFPPRFSGLQFPNYSSELNVNALELDDSALYLCASSSELQGAGTDTQYFGPGTRLTVL.

J is TRBJ2-2 and V is TRBV6-1, with D perhaps matching TRBD1 (6 bases). V lost 8 bases, J lost 5 bases, and 12 bases lay in between. CDR3 length equals 13 residues. The germline CDR1 and CDR2 sequences are MNHNS and SASEGT. DNA for the CDR3: TGTGCCAGCGGGGCAGGGGTAACCGGGGAGCTGTTTTTT. Translation: CASGAGVTGELFF.

This chain connects TRBV19 to TRBJ1-1, with a weak D call TRBD1 (5 bases). The CDR3 runs 17 residues. Trimming pared 5 bases from V and 1 base from J, leaving 20 bases between. Germline lookup yields CDR1 LNHDA and CDR2 SQIVND (reference sequence). The CDR3 DNA reads as TGTGCCAGTAGTCCGAGGAGGGACGGTATACAGAACACTGAAGCTTTCTTT. Translation: CASSPRRDGIQNTEAFF. The full variable domain, its missing parts supplied by reference TRBV19 and TRBJ1-1, is DGGITQSPKYLFRKEGQNVTLSCEQNLNHDAMYWYRQDPGQGLRLIYYSQIVNDFQKGDIAEGYSVSREKKESFPLTVTSAQKNPTAFYLCASSPRRDGIQNTEAFFGQGTRLTVV.

This chain's CDR3 is CASSHPQEQGGETQYF. The CDR3 DNA follows: TGTGCCAGCAGCCACCCTCAGGAACAGGGGGGGGAGACCCAGTACTTC. The chain is built from TRBV13 and TRBJ2-5; possible D gene TRBD1, 8 bases. The germline V gene encodes CDR1 PRHDT and CDR2 FYEKMQ (reference sequence). The CDR3 covers 16 residues. Between the trimmed V and J ends, which lost 5 bases and 5 bases, there was a span of 21 bases.

Regarding this clone: Other DNA sequences in the same sample also yield this CDR3. J is TRBJ2-1 and V is TRBV7-2; D might be TRBD2 (5 bases). The CDR3 sequence is 15 residues long. The germline V gene has CDR1 SGHTA and CDR2 FQGNSA. The V end lost 4 bases, the J end lost 4 bases, and 14 bases lay between the germline ends. The CDR3 DNA follows: TGTGCCAGCAGCTCCGGACTGGCGAGTTACAATGAGCAGTTCTTC. Amino acid sequence: CASSSGLASYNEQFF.

The rearrangement uses TRBV6-6 and TRBJ2-3; the match to TRBD2 covers 8 bases. The V and J ends lost 9 bases and 1 base, in that order; junction bases with no gene match: 6. CDR1 and CDR2 (germline): MNHNY, SVGAGI (reference sequence). The CDR3 sequence is 14 residues long. The CDR3 DNA follows: TGTGCCAGTCGACCGGGGGGGGGCACAGATACGCAGTATTTT. Protein product: CASRPGGGTDTQYF.

The chain joins TRBV28 to TRBJ2-5, with 9 bases aligning to TRBD1. Trimming took 9 bases from V and 5 from J; bases not matched to a gene: 7. The CDR3 contains 13 residues. Germline V CDR1 and CDR2: MDHEN, SYDVKM. The CDR3 coding sequence is TGTGCCAGTGCACAGGGGGCAGAGGAGACCCAGTACTTC. It encodes CASAQGAEETQYF.

The chain has TRBV27 and TRBJ1-1; D possibly corresponds to TRBD1 (6 bases). Trimming shortened V by 2 bases and J by 0 bases, and 10 bases separated the two germline ends. This CDR3 comprises 15 residues. Germline V CDR1 and CDR2: MNHEY, SMNVEV (reference sequence). CDR3 nucleotides: TGTGCCAGCAGTTTAAGGGGGACGGTGAACACTGAAGCTTTCTTT. Translation gives CASSLRGTVNTEAFF.

The chain has TRBV7-8 and TRBJ2-2, with D maybe TRBD1 (6 bases). The CDR3 is made up of 15 amino acids. The V gene lost 7 bases and the J gene lost 7 bases, with 19 bases spanning the gap. Per germline, CDR1 SGHVS and CDR2 FQNEAQ. The CDR3: CASIKTNRVHGELFF. The CDR3 DNA reads TGTGCCAGCATAAAAACGAACAGGGTCCACGGGGAGCTGTTTTTT.

This clone was seen a single time. This chain uses TRBV6-5 with TRBJ2-5; no definite D call. This CDR3 region has 14 residues. Trimming cost V 6 bases and J 1 base, with 12 bases left between them. Germline assignment: CDR1 MNHEY and CDR2 SVGAGI. CDR3 coding DNA: TGTGCCAGCAGAGTTCACCGCTCCCAAGAGACCCAGTACTTC. Protein: CASRVHRSQETQYF.

The chain employs TRBV9 and TRBJ2-1; a weak D match, TRBD2 (6 bases). This CDR3 region has 15 residues. Germline V gives CDR1 SGDLS, CDR2 YYNGEE. V was cut by 2 bases and J by 6 bases, with 15 bases left in between. CDR3 residues: CASSVGPGRSNEQFF. DNA for the CDR3: TGTGCCAGCAGCGTGGGACCAGGGAGGTCCAATGAGCAGTTCTTC. The whole variable domain, filled in from reference TRBV9 and TRBJ2-1, reads DSGVTQTPKHLITATGQRVTLRCSPRSGDLSVYWYQQSLDQGLQFLIQYYNGEERAKGNILERFSAQQFPDLHSELNLSSLELGDSALYFCASSVGPGRSNEQFFGPGTRLTVL.

On this clone itself: A read error may be the cause here, since a much bigger clone is one base away. This sequence joins TRBV6-7 and TRBJ2-7; the D gene is possibly TRBD2 (5 bases). TRBV6-7 is noted as an ORF with a role that remains uncertain. The CDR3 is 15 amino acids. CDR3 region: CATAELGGRRNERYF. The CDR3 region has the DNA TGTGCCACCGCGGAGCTAGGAGGACGACGTAACGAGCGGTACTTC.

This clone was seen a handful of times. V and J are TRBV9 and TRBJ1-3; TRBD1 matches at 7 bases. The germline gives CDR1 SGDLS, CDR2 YYNGEE. J was trimmed by 0 bases and V by 4 bases; bases with no gene match: 7. The CDR3 spans 16 residues. The CDR3 protein is CASSSSGTASGNTIYF. CDR3 coding DNA: TGTGCCAGCAGCTCTTCCGGGACAGCCTCTGGAAACACCATATATTTT.

This chain uses TRBV7-3 with TRBJ1-2, with D uncertain. The CDR3 is 14 residues long. In germline, CDR1 is SGHTA, CDR2 FQGTGA. Between the trimmed V and J ends, which lost 5 bases and 2 bases, there was a span of 12 bases. Here the CDR3 DNA reads TGTGCCAGCAGCCCCGGAATGGAGAACTATGGCTACACCTTC. As protein: CASSPGMENYGYTF. Supplemented by reference TRBV7-3 and TRBJ1-2, the full variable domain reads GAGVSQTPSNKVTEKGKYVELRCDPISGHTALYWYRQSLGQGPEFLIYFQGTGAADDSGLPNDRFFAVRPEGSVSTLKIQRTERGDSAVYLCASSPGMENYGYTFGSGTRLTVV.

The chain has TRBV2 and TRBJ1-2; TRBD1 agrees at 11 bases. V trimming: 6 bases; J trimming: 8 bases; junction bases outside the gene matches: 8. The germline V gene encodes CDR1 SNHLY and CDR2 FYNNEI. CDR3 length equals 14 residues. The CDR3 DNA sequence: TGTGCCAGCAGCCACGGACAGGGGGCGAGCGGCTACACCTTC. Translating gives CASSHGQGASGYTF. The full variable domain, in which reference TRBV2 and TRBJ1-2 provide the parts outside the CDR3, is EPEVTQTPSHQVTQMGQEVILRCVPISNHLYFYWYRQILGQKVEFLVSFYNNEISEKSEIFDDQFSVERPDGSNFTLKIRSTKLEDSAMYFCASSHGQGASGYTFGSGTRLTVV.

This sequence joins TRBV7-2 and TRBJ2-7; TRBD1 matches 7 bases. The CDR3 sequence is 15 residues long. Per germline, CDR1 SGHTA and CDR2 FQGNSA. Unmatched junction bases numbered 9, after V lost 5 bases and J lost 2 bases. The CDR3 nucleotides read TGTGCCAGCAGCCAAGAGGTGACAGGGACCTACGAGCAGTACTTC. This translates into CASSQEVTGTYEQYF.

This clone was recorded only once. The chain uses TRBV5-4 and TRBJ2-1, with D perhaps TRBD1 (6 bases). The CDR3 covers 15 residues. The ends were cut back, 1 base at V and 0 bases at J, with 8 bases in the middle. Germline assignment: CDR1 SGHNT and CDR2 YYREEE (reference sequence). CDR3: CASSLQGNSYNEQFF. CDR3 bases: TGTGCCAGCAGCTTGCAGGGGAACTCCTACAATGAGCAGTTCTTC.

The chain couples TRBV27 to TRBJ1-1; D is uncertain. In germline, CDR1 is MNHEY, CDR2 SMNVEV (reference sequence). The CDR3 has 15 residues. V was cut by 6 bases and J by 6 bases, with 20 bases left in between. The CDR3 spells CASSNLIGYPSEAFF. DNA of the CDR3: TGTGCCAGCAGCAACCTTATCGGATATCCATCTGAAGCTTTCTTT.

The chain is built from TRBV4-1 and TRBJ2-2; the match to TRBD2 covers 13 bases. The CDR3 spans 15 residues. The J segment lost 5 bases and the V segment lost 8 bases, leaving 5 bases of the junction unmatched. Germline V lookup: CDR1 MGHRA, CDR2 YSYEKL. The CDR3 DNA reads as TGCGCCAGCCGGGAACTAGCGGGGGGGACCGGGGAGCTGTTTTTT. Its translation: CASRELAGGTGELFF.

J is TRBJ2-5 and V is TRBV9; 8 bases line up with TRBD2. CDR1 is SGDLS and CDR2 is YYNGEE in the germline V gene. Unmatched junction bases numbered 9, after V lost 4 bases and J lost 4 bases. The CDR3 has 15 residues. The CDR3 DNA follows: TGTGCCAGCAGCCCCGGACTAGCCGGATTAGAGACCCAGTACTTC. Translation gives CASSPGLAGLETQYF.

The chain links TRBV21-1 to TRBJ2-5; the listed D gene, TRBD2, was not tested against the DNA. TRBV21-1 counts as a pseudogene. This CDR3 contains 11 residues. CDR3 protein: CASSKRETQYF. In DNA form, the CDR3 reads TGTGCCAGCAGCAAGCGGGAGACCCAGTACTTC.

There are a few counts of this clone. The rearrangement joins TRBV2 to TRBJ2-7, with D unclear. V lost 8 bases and J 4 bases, leaving 15 bases between the germline ends. Per the germline V gene, CDR1 is SNHLY and CDR2 is FYNNEI. The CDR3 totals 13 residues. The DNA for the CDR3 is TGTGCCAGCCTCCCCAGGACCTCGTACGAGCAGTACTTC. Residues: CASLPRTSYEQYF.

The chain uses TRBV5-5 and TRBJ2-6, with TRBD2 as a possible D gene (6 bases). Trimming removed 5 bases from V and 0 bases from J, with 9 bases in between. There are 15 residues in the CDR3. The germline V gene has CDR1 SGHKS and CDR2 YYEKEE (reference sequence). The CDR3 reads CASRGGSSGANVLTF. Written as DNA, the CDR3 is TGTGCCAGCAGGGGGGGATCCTCTGGGGCCAACGTCCTGACTTTC.

The V gene is TRBV6-5, the J gene TRBJ1-1; D is uncertain. Deletions cut 6 bases from V and 0 bases from J, with 8 bases between. CDR3 length equals 13 residues. Germline CDR1 and CDR2: MNHEY and SVGAGI. CDR3 sequence: CASRNGVNTEAFF. The DNA for the CDR3 is TGTGCCAGCAGGAACGGGGTGAACACTGAAGCTTTCTTT.

This chain uses TRBV11-3 with TRBJ1-1; 7 positions agree with TRBD1. The germline gives CDR1 SGHNT, CDR2 YENEEA. With 7 bases clipped from V and 4 bases from J, the junction kept 6 bases outside the gene matches. The CDR3 is 13 residues long. CDR3 protein: CASTRTGLTEAFF. In nucleotides, the CDR3 is TGTGCCAGCACCCGGACAGGCCTCACTGAAGCTTTCTTT.

V and J are TRBV7-6 and TRBJ1-2; tentatively, D is TRBD1 (6 bases). This CDR3 has 13 amino acids. CDR1 is SGHVS and CDR2 is FNYEAQ in the germline V gene. The V and J ends lost 5 bases and 7 bases respectively, with 14 bases between them. The CDR3 nucleotides are TGTGCCAGCAGCCCCGCAGGGGAGGGTGGCTACACCTTC. The encoded protein is CASSPAGEGGYTF.